This T cell receptor beta chain was captured in a study of STAT3 mutations in large granular lymphocyte leukemia. Study results and caveats: In T-cell large granular lymphocyte leukemia, about half of patients showed multiple immunodominant subclonotypes.

TCRbeta libraries averaged around 41,000 productive templates per sample. Generated by immunoSEQ multiplex PCR, the TCRdb table keeps only in-frame clones and is missing some. In the table there are about 16,000 clones, about four fifths of which are singletons. As regards this clone: As yet, its antigen is unknown.

The receptor was isolated from a man in his forties or fifties with T-cell large granular lymphocyte leukemia. Some clones in this sample may be carry-over from other donors' samples. Input material: peripheral blood mononuclear cells.

The DNA of the CDR3 is TGTGCCAGCAGACTGTCCATGGGAAAACTGTTTTTT. Translation: CASRLSMGKLFF. The V gene is TRBV13, the J gene TRBJ1-4, with D uncertain. This CDR3 is built from 12 residues. Trimming pared 6 bases from V and 10 bases from J, leaving 12 bases between. Germline V CDR1 and CDR2: PRHDT, FYEKMQ (reference sequence).